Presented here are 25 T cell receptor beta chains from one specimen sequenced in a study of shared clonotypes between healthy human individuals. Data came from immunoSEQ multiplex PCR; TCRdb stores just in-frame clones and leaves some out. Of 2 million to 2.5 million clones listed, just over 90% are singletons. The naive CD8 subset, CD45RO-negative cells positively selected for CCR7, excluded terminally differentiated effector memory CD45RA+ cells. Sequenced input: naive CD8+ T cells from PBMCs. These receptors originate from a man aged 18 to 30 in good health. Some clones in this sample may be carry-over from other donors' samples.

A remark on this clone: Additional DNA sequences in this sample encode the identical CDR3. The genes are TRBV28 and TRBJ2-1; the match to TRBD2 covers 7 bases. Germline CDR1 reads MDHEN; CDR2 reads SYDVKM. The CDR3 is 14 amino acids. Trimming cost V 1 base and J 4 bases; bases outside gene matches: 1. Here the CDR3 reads CASSLSGGYNEQFF. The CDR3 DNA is TGTGCCAGCAGTTTATCGGGGGGTTACAATGAGCAGTTCTTC.

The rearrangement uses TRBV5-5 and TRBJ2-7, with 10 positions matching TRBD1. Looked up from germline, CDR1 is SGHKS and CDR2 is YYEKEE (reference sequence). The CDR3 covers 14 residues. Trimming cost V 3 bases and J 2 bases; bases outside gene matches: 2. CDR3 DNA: TGTGCCAGCAGCTGGGGACAGGGGCCCTACGAGCAGTACTTC. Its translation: CASSWGQGPYEQYF.

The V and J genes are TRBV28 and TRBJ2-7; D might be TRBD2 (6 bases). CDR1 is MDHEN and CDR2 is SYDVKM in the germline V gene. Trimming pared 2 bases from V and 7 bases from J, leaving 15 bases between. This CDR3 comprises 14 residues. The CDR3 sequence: CASSLGSGGIEQYF. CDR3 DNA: TGTGCCAGCAGTTTAGGAAGTGGGGGGATAGAGCAGTACTTC.

The CDR3, as DNA: TGTGCCAGCAGTTTACTTGGCACGAGGGGAGAGACCCAGTACTTC. Translating gives CASSLLGTRGETQYF. The rearrangement joins TRBV28 to TRBJ2-5; tentatively, D is TRBD1 or TRBD2 (5 bases each). This CDR3 spans 15 amino acids. Germline V CDR1 and CDR2: MDHEN, SYDVKM. The V end was cut by 2 bases, the J end by 4 bases, with 14 bases between.

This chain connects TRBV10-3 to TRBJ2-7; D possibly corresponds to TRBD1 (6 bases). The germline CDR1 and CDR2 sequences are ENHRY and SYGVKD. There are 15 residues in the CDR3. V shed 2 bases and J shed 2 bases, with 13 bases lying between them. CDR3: CAISEGAGETYEQYF. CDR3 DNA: TGTGCCATCAGTGAGGGGGCAGGGGAAACCTACGAGCAGTACTTC.

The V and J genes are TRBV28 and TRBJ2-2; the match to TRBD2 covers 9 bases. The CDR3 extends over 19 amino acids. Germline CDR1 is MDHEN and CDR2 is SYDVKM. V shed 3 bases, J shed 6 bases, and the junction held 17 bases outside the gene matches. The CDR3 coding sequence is TGTGCCAGCAGTTTGGATCCCTTCGTTGTAGCGGGAGTTTCCGGGGAGCTGTTTTTT. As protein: CASSLDPFVVAGVSGELFF. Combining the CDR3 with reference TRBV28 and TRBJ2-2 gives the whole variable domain DVKVTQSSRYLVKRTGEKVFLECVQDMDHENMFWYRQDPGLGLRLIYFSYDVKMKEKGDIPEGYSVSREKKERFSLILESASTNQTSMYLCASSLDPFVVAGVSGELFFGEGSRLTVL.

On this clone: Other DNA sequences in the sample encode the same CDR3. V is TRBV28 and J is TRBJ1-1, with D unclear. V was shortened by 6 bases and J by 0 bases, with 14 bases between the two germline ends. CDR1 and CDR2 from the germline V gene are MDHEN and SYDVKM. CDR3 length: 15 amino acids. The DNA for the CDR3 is TGTGCCAGCAGCCTTGGGCCAGGTTTGAACACTGAAGCTTTCTTT. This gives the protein CASSLGPGLNTEAFF.

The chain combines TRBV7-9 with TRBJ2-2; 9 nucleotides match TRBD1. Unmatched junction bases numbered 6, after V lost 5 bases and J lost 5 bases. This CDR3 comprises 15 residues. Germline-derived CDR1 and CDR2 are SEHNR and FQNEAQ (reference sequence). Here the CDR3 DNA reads TGTGCCAGCAGCGCCCACAGGGGGCGGACCGGGGAGCTGTTTTTT. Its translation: CASSAHRGRTGELFF.

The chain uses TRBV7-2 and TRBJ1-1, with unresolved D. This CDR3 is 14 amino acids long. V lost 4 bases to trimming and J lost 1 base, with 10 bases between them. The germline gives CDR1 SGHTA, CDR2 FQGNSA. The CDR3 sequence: CASSSPLSNTEAFF. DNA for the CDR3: TGTGCCAGCAGCTCCCCGTTGTCGAACACTGAAGCTTTCTTT.

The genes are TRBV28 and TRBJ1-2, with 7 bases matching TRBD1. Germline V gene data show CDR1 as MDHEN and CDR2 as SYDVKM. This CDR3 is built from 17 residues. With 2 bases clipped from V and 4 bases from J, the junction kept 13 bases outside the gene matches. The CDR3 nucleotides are TGTGCCAGCAGTTTAACCCTCAGGGAGGGGGCTGTCTATGGCTACACCTTC. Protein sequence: CASSLTLREGAVYGYTF.

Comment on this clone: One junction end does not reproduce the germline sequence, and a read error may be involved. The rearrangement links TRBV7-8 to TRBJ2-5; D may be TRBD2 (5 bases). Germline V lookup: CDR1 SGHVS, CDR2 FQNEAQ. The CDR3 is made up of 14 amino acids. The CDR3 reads CASGLSGSQETQYF. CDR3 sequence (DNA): TGTGCCAGCGGCTTGTCGGGGTCTCAAGAGACCCAGTACTTC.

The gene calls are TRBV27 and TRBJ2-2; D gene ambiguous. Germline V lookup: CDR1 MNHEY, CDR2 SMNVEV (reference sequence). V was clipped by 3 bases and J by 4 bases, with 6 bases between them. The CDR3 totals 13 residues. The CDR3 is CASSFYGTGELFF. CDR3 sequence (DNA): TGTGCCAGCAGTTTTTATGGCACCGGGGAGCTGTTTTTT.

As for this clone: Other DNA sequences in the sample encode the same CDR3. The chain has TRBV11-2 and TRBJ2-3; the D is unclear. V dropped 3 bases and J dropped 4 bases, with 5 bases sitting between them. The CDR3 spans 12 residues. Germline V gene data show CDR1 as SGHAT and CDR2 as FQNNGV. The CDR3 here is CASSLRADTQYF. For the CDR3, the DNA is TGTGCCAGCAGCTTGCGAGCAGATACGCAGTATTTT. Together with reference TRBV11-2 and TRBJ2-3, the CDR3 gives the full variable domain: EAGVAQSPRYKIIEKRQSVAFWCNPISGHATLYWYQQILGQGPKLLIQFQNNGVVDDSQLPKDRFSAERLKGVDSTLKIQPAKLEDSAVYLCASSLRADTQYFGPGTRLTVL.

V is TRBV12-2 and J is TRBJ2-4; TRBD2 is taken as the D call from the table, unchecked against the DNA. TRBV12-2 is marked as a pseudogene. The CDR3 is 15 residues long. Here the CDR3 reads CASRLKGGAKNIQYF. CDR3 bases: TGTGCAAGTCGCTTAAAAGGAGGGGCCAAAAACATTCAGTACTTC.

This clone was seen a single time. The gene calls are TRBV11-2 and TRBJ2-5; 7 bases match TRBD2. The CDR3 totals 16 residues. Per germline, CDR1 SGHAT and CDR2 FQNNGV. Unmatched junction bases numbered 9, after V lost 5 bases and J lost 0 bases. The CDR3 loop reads CASSAGVAVYQETQYF. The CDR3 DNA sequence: TGTGCCAGCAGCGCGGGGGTAGCGGTGTACCAAGAGACCCAGTACTTC.

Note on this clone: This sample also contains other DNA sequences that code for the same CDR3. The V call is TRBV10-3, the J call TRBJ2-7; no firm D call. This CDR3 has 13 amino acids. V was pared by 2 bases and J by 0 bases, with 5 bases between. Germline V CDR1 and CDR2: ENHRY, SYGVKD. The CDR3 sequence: CAISEGASYEQYF. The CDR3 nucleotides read TGTGCCATCAGTGAGGGTGCCTCCTACGAGCAGTACTTC.

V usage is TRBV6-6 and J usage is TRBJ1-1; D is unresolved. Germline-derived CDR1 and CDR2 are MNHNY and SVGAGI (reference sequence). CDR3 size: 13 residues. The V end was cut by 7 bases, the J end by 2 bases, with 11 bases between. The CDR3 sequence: CASTARGNTEAFF. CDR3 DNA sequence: TGTGCCAGCACCGCCCGGGGTAACACTGAAGCTTTCTTT.

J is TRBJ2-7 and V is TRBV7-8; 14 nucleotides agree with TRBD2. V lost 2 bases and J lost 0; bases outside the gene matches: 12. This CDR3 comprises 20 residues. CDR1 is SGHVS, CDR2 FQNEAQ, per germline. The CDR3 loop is CASSLRLAGGPLRNSYEQYF. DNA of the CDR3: TGTGCCAGCAGCTTACGACTAGCGGGAGGGCCCCTTCGTAACTCCTACGAGCAGTACTTC. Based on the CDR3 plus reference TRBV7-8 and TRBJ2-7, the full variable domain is GAGVSQSPRYKVAKRGQDVALRCDPISGHVSLFWYQQALGQGPEFLTYFQNEAQLDKSGLPSDRFFAERPEGSVSTLKIQRTQQEDSAVYLCASSLRLAGGPLRNSYEQYFGPGTRLTVT.

The CDR3 region has the DNA TGTGCCATCAGGGATCTAGCGGGAGGGTCTTTGGCCGGGGAGCTGTTTTTT. It yields the protein CAIRDLAGGSLAGELFF. The gene calls are TRBV10-3 and TRBJ2-2; 12 bases map to TRBD2. V shed 6 bases, J shed 6 bases, and the junction held 11 bases outside the gene matches. The CDR3 contains 17 residues. CDR1 is ENHRY, CDR2 SYGVKD, per germline.

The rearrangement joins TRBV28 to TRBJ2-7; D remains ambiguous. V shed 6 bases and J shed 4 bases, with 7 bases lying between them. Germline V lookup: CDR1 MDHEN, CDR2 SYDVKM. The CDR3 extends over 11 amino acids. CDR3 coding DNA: TGTGCCAGCAGAGCCACTTACGAGCAGTACTTC. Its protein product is CASRATYEQYF.

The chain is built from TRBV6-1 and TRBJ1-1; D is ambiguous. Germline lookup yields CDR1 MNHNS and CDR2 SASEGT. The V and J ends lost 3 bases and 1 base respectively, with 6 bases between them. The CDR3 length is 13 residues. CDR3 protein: CASSDRPNTEAFF. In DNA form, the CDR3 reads TGTGCCAGCAGTGATCGACCGAACACTGAAGCTTTCTTT.

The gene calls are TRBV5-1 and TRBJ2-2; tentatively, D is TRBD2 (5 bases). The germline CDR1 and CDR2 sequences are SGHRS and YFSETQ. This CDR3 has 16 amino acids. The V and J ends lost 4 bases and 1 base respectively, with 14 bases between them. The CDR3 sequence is CASSPPWTENTGELFF. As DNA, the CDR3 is TGCGCCAGCAGCCCCCCGTGGACTGAGAACACCGGGGAGCTGTTTTTT.

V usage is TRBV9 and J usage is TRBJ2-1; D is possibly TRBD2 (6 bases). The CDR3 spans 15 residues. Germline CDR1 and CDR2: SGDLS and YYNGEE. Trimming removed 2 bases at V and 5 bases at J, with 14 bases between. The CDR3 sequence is CASSVSGANNNEQFF. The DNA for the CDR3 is TGTGCCAGCAGCGTGTCGGGAGCGAACAACAATGAGCAGTTCTTC.

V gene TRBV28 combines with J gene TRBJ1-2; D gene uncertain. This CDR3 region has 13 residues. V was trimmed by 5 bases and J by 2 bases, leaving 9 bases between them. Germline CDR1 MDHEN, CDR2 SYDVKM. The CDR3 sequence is CASSITVNYGYTF. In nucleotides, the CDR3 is TGTGCCAGCAGTATTACAGTGAACTATGGCTACACCTTC.

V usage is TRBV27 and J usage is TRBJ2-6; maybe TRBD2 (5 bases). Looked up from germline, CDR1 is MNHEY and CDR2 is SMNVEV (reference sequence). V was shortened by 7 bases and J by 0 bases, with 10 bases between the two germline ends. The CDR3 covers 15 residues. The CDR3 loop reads CASKQRGSGANVLTF. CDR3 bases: TGTGCCAGCAAACAACGGGGCTCTGGGGCCAACGTCCTGACTTTC.